The next 16 T cell receptor beta chains were all read from a single sample in a study of beta chain features in type 1 diabetes. cDNA synthesis used the whole RNA isolate, giving expressed TCRB sequences. This table comes from immunoSEQ multiplex PCR, and its TCRdb copy is limited to in-frame clones, with some not included. Of 140,000 or so clones listed, less than 11% are singletons. Sequences were obtained from naive CD4+ T cells from blood. These receptors came from a man aged 18 to 30 in good health.

The chain couples TRBV6-6 to TRBJ2-2; tentatively, D is TRBD2 (6 bases). Germline lookup yields CDR1 MNHNY and CDR2 SVGAGI (reference sequence). The germline V and J ends were trimmed by 6 bases and 2 bases, with 16 bases remaining between them. CDR3 length equals 16 residues. The CDR3 DNA reads TGTGCCAGCAGCCCACCCGGGACTCCTAACACCGGGGAGCTGTTTTTT. The encoded protein is CASSPPGTPNTGELFF.

This clone was seen a few times. The chain combines TRBV15 with TRBJ1-2, with D perhaps matching TRBD1 (6 bases). V shed 0 bases and J shed 3 bases, with 17 bases lying between them. The CDR3 contains 17 residues. Per germline, CDR1 LNHNV and CDR2 YYDKDF (reference sequence). CDR3 in DNA: TGTGCCACCAGCAGAGATCGAGGGCAGGGGATCCACTATGGCTACACCTTC. As protein: CATSRDRGQGIHYGYTF.

The chain is built from TRBV13 and TRBJ1-4; 11 bases are shared with TRBD1. Trimming at V came to 5 bases and at J to 7 bases, leaving 6 bases not matched to a gene. The CDR3 has 15 amino acids. CDR1 and CDR2 from the germline V gene are PRHDT and FYEKMQ (reference sequence). DNA for the CDR3: TGTGCCAGCAGCGCCAGGACAGGGGGCCCTGAAAAACTGTTTTTT. Amino acid sequence: CASSARTGGPEKLFF.

This chain joins TRBV6-4 and TRBJ2-1; 8 bases map to TRBD2. This CDR3 is built from 15 residues. CDR1 and CDR2 (germline): MRHNA, SNTAGT. After removal of 2 bases from V and 7 bases from J, the junction contained 7 bases not matched to a gene. DNA for the CDR3: TGTGCCAGCAGTGACACGGGGGGGCCGCGAAATGAGCAGTTCTTC. Protein product: CASSDTGGPRNEQFF.

CDR3 amino acids: CASSQVLAGASSYEQYF. The CDR3, as DNA: TGTGCCAGCAGCCAAGTGCTAGCGGGGGCTAGCTCCTACGAGCAGTACTTC. The gene calls are TRBV4-2 and TRBJ2-5, with 10 nucleotides matching TRBD2. The J call may be mistaken, given a closer DNA end match to TRBJ2-7. The CDR3 spans 17 residues. CDR1 and CDR2 (germline): LGHNA, YNFKEQ.

This clone was counted only a few times. This chain links TRBV27 with TRBJ1-6; 7 positions match TRBD1. Germline loops: CDR1 MNHEY, CDR2 SMNVEV (reference sequence). The V and J ends lost 4 bases and 14 bases, in that order; junction bases with no gene match: 14. This CDR3 has 15 residues. The CDR3 sequence: CASSSPTGYNSALHF. In DNA, the CDR3 is TGTGCCAGCAGTTCCCCGACAGGGTATAATTCGGCCCTCCACTTT.

This clone was seen repeatedly, ten times or more. The chain employs TRBV7-9 and TRBJ2-4, with 8 bases that match TRBD2. The CDR3 sequence is 14 residues long. V shed 5 bases and J 6 bases; nucleotides not matched to a gene: 6. CDR1 SEHNR and CDR2 FQNEAQ come from the germline V gene (reference sequence). The CDR3 bases are TGTGCCAGCAGCACGGGGGGGCTGGGAAACATTCAGTACTTC. The encoded protein is CASSTGGLGNIQYF.

The table lists this clone with a few counts. The chain uses TRBV7-8 and TRBJ1-2, with 7 bases matching TRBD1. This CDR3 is built from 14 residues. Germline-derived CDR1 and CDR2 are SGHVS and FQNEAQ. After removal of 2 bases from V and 8 bases from J, the junction contained 8 bases not matched to a gene. The CDR3 here is CASSLPTGNSGYTF. The DNA of the CDR3 is TGTGCCAGCAGCTTACCGACAGGGAATAGCGGCTACACCTTC.

V is TRBV9 and J is TRBJ1-1; TRBD1 matches at 8 bases. Per the germline V gene, CDR1 is SGDLS and CDR2 is YYNGEE. Trimming cost V 4 bases and J 4 bases; bases outside gene matches: 15. The CDR3 has 17 amino acids. CDR3 residues: CASSYTISGGLGTEAFF. The CDR3 DNA reads TGTGCCAGCAGCTACACTATTTCAGGGGGCCTAGGCACTGAAGCTTTCTTT.

This chain links TRBV6-5 with TRBJ1-2; 9 bases align to TRBD1. CDR1 is MNHEY and CDR2 is SVGAGI in the germline V gene. The length of the CDR3 is 15 residues. The junction had 2 bases not matched to a gene; V was cut back by 0 bases and J by 3 bases. This CDR3 is CASSYSRTGDYGYTF. The CDR3 nucleotides read TGTGCCAGCAGTTACTCGAGGACAGGGGACTATGGCTACACCTTC.

This clone has just a few counts. CDR3 sequence (DNA): TGTGCCAGCTCAGAGCGCCAGGGTGAGGAAGGCTACACCTTC. The encoded protein is CASSERQGEEGYTF. The gene calls are TRBV18 and TRBJ1-2; TRBD1 might be the D (5 bases). The V end lost 5 bases, the J end lost 8 bases, and 18 bases lay between the germline ends. Germline-derived CDR1 and CDR2 are KGHSH and LQKENI. This CDR3 region has 14 residues.

The gene calls are TRBV7-2 and TRBJ1-6; the D is unclear. The CDR3 has 14 residues. Germline assignment: CDR1 SGHTA and CDR2 FQGNSA. Trimming took off 5 bases at V and 9 bases at J, with 14 bases between the two ends. CDR3 loop: CASSVYTQFSPLHF. CDR3 in DNA: TGTGCCAGCAGCGTATATACCCAGTTTTCACCCCTCCACTTT. The full variable domain, rest sourced from reference TRBV7-2 and TRBJ1-6, is GAGVSQSPSNKVTEKGKDVELRCDPISGHTALYWYRQSLGQGLEFLIYFQGNSAPDKSGLPSDRFSAERTGGSVSTLTIQRTQQEDSAVYLCASSVYTQFSPLHFGNGTRLTVT.

This clone was seen more than once but under ten times. V usage is TRBV5-1 and J usage is TRBJ2-7; tentatively, D is TRBD1 (5 bases). The length of the CDR3 is 14 residues. Per germline, CDR1 SGHRS and CDR2 YFSETQ. The V and J ends lost 2 bases and 7 bases respectively, with 16 bases between them. CDR3 protein: CASSLTWTFSEQYF. DNA of the CDR3: TGCGCCAGCAGCTTAACCTGGACATTTTCTGAGCAGTACTTC.

The chain employs TRBV9 and TRBJ2-3; weak D call: TRBD1 (6 bases). CDR3 length: 15 residues. Germline V gene sequence: CDR1 SGDLS, CDR2 YYNGEE. Trimming cost V 3 bases and J 1 base, with 12 bases left between them. CDR3 region: CASSAQGPGTDTQYF. The CDR3 DNA reads TGTGCCAGCAGCGCACAGGGTCCTGGCACAGATACGCAGTATTTT.

This clone was counted a few times. The rearrangement links TRBV7-9 to TRBJ1-5, with D possibly TRBD1 on 5 matching bases. V was pared by 5 bases and J by 5 bases, with 10 bases between. This CDR3 has 13 residues. Germline V gives CDR1 SEHNR, CDR2 FQNEAQ (reference sequence). As DNA, the CDR3 is TGTGCCAGCAGCCTTACGGGGGATCAGCCCCAGCATTTT. Its protein product is CASSLTGDQPQHF. The full variable domain, completed using reference TRBV7-9 and TRBJ1-5, is DTGVSQNPRHKITKRGQNVTFRCDPISEHNRLYWYRQTLGQGPEFLTYFQNEAQLEKSRLLSDRFSAERPKGSFSTLEIQRTEQGDSAMYLCASSLTGDQPQHFGDGTRLSIL.

The chain couples TRBV9 to TRBJ2-1; TRBD2 might be the D (5 bases). The CDR3 loop spans 13 amino acids. Per the germline V gene, CDR1 is SGDLS and CDR2 is YYNGEE. V was shortened by 3 bases and J by 7 bases, with 11 bases between the two germline ends. The CDR3 nucleotides are TGTGCCAGCAGCGGGAACACGGGGAATGAGCAGTTCTTC. It yields the protein CASSGNTGNEQFF.